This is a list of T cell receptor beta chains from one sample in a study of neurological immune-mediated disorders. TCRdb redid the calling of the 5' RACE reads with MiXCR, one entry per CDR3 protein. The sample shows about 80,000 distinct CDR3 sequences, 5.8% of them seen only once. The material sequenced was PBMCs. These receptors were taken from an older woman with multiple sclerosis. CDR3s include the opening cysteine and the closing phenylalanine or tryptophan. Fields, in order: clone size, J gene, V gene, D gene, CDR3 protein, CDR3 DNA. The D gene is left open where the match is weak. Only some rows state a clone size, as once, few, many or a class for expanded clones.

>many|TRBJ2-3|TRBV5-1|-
CASSPGSTDTQYF
TGCGCCAGCAGTCCAGGTAGCACAGATACGCAGTATTTT
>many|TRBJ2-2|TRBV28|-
CASSLKGLTNTGELFF
TGTGCCAGCAGTTTAAAGGGTTTGACGAACACCGGGGAGCTGTTTTTT
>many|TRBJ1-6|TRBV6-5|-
CASSYGDVSPLHF
TGTGCCAGCAGTTACGGGGACGTCTCACCCCTCCACTTT
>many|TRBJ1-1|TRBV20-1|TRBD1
CSAPPGGRTEAFF
TGCAGTGCCCCCCCAGGGGGTAGGACTGAAGCTTTCTTT
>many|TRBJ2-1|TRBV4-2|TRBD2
CASSQDGAGPYNEQFF
TGTGCCAGCAGCCAAGATGGAGCGGGGCCCTACAATGAGCAGTTCTTC
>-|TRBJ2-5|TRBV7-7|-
CASSLSRGGETQYF
TGTGCTAGCAGCTTATCCCGGGGAGGAGAGACCCAGTACTTC
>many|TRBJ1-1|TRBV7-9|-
CASSLAPAVEAFF
TGTGCCAGCAGCTTAGCGCCGGCCGTTGAAGCTTTCTTT
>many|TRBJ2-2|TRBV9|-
CASSVEVAGTGELFF
TGTGCCAGCAGCGTAGAGGTCGCCGGGACCGGGGAGCTGTTTTTT
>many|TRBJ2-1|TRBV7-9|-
CASSLPGGPLNEQFF
TGTGCCAGCAGCTTACCGGGGGGCCCGCTGAATGAGCAGTTCTTC
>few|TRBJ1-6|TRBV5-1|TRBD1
CASSPGQVNSPLHF
TGCGCCAGCAGCCCGGGACAGGTCAATTCACCCCTCCACTTT
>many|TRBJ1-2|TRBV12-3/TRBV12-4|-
CASSRAELGYTF
TGTGCCAGCAGCCGGGCAGAATTAGGCTACACCTTC
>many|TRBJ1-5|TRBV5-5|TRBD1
CASSRTGNSNQPQHF
TGTGCCAGCAGCCGGACAGGCAATAGCAATCAGCCCCAGCATTTT
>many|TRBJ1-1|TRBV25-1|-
CASNVGWGTEAFF
TGTGCCAGCAACGTGGGGTGGGGGACTGAAGCTTTCTTT
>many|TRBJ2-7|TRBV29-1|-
CSVEIGTGPYEQYF
TGCAGCGTTGAAATAGGGACGGGACCCTACGAGCAGTACTTC
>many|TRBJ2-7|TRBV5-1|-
CASTLTGSYEQYF
TGCGCCAGCACCCTGACAGGCTCCTACGAGCAGTACTTC
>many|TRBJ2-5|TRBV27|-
CASSTGLETQYF
TGTGCCAGCAGTACAGGGTTAGAGACCCAGTACTTC
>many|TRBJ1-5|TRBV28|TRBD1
CASSPQGASNQPQHF
TGTGCCAGCAGCCCTCAGGGGGCCAGCAATCAGCCCCAGCATTTT
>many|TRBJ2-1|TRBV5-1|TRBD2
CASTPGLAGGKSSYNEQFF
TGCGCCAGCACCCCGGGACTAGCGGGGGGTAAGTCGTCCTACAATGAGCAGTTCTTC
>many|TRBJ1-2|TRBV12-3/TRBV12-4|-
CASSKGLYGYTF
TGTGCCAGCAGTAAGGGCCTCTATGGCTACACCTTC
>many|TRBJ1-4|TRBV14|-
CASSQGRGIEKLFF
TGTGCCAGCAGCCAAGGCAGGGGAATCGAAAAACTGTTTTTT
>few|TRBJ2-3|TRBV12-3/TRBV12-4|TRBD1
CASSIQGGFTDTQYF
TGTGCCAGCAGCATACAAGGGGGCTTCACAGATACGCAGTATTTT
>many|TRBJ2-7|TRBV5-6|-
CASTPGHTSYEQYF
TGTGCCAGCACTCCGGGGCACACATCCTACGAGCAGTACTTC
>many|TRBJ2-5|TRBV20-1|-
CSARENRPQETQYF
TGCAGTGCTAGAGAAAACAGGCCCCAAGAGACCCAGTACTTC
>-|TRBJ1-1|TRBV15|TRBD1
CATSRSGTENTEAFF
TGTGCCACCAGCAGATCCGGGACAGAGAACACTGAAGCTTTCTTT
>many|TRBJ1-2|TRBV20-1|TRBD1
CSGYTGAGGYTF
TGCAGTGGTTATACAGGGGCGGGTGGCTACACCTTC
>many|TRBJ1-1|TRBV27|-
CASSPGRGAITEAFF
TGTGCCAGCAGTCCAGGGCGAGGGGCAATAACTGAAGCTTTCTTT
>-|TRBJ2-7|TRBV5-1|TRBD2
CASSLGLAGTNSYEQYF
TGCGCCAGCAGCTTAGGACTAGCGGGTACTAATTCCTACGAGCAGTACTTC
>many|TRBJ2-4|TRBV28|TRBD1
CASSQRQGGKNIQYF
TGTGCCAGCAGTCAAAGACAGGGGGGTAAAAACATTCAGTACTTC
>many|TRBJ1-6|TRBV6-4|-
CASSKERNSPLHF
TGTGCCAGCTCCAAAGAGAGGAATTCACCCCTCCACTTT
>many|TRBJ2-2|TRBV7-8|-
CASSPAAGFDGELFF
TGTGCCAGCAGCCCAGCTGCAGGGTTCGACGGGGAGCTGTTTTTT
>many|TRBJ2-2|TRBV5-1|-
CASSGGTVTGELFF
TGCGCCAGCAGCGGGGGGACCGTGACCGGGGAGCTGTTTTTT
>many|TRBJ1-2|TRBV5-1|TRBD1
CASSLAGQLGYTF
TGCGCCAGCAGCTTGGCGGGACAGCTTGGCTACACCTTC
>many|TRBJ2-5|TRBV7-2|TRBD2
CASRLGTNSGGGETQYF
TGTGCCAGCAGGCTAGGGACCAATAGCGGGGGGGGAGAGACCCAGTACTTC
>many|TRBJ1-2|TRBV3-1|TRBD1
CASSHGQGNYGYTF
TGTGCCAGCAGCCACGGACAGGGGAACTATGGCTACACCTTC
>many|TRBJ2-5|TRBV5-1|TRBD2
CASSLSFGTSGGYQETQYF
TGCGCCAGCAGCCTATCTTTCGGGACTAGCGGGGGGTACCAAGAGACCCAGTACTTC
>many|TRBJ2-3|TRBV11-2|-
CASSIGGRRPDTQYF
TGTGCCAGCAGTATAGGAGGGCGGAGGCCAGATACGCAGTATTTT
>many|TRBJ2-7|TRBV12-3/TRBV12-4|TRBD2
CASSLLAGDYEQYF
TGTGCCAGCAGTTTACTAGCGGGGGACTACGAGCAGTACTTC
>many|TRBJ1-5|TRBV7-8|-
CASSLSSEAQHF
TGTGCCAGCAGCTTATCGTCCGAGGCCCAGCATTTT
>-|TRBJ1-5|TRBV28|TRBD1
CASVQLGQGSCSNQPQHF
TGTGCCAGCGTCCAACTAGGACAGGGGTCGTGTAGCAATCAGCCCCAGCATTTT